This T cell receptor beta chain originates from a study of blood T cell repertoires in COVID-19. Overall study context: COVID-19 samples, acute and convalescent, were from the United States, Italy and Spain.

This table comes from immunoSEQ multiplex PCR, and its TCRdb copy is limited to in-frame clones, with some not included. The sample contains roughly 120,000 clones, 90% of which appear only once. V shed 3 bases and J shed 0 bases, with 6 bases lying between them. This CDR3 is built from 14 residues. Germline V gene sequence: CDR1 LNHNV, CDR2 YYDKDF (reference sequence). The TCR was taken from a human donor with active COVID-19. The donor label of this sample is uncertain. V is TRBV15 and J is TRBJ1-5; D remains unclear. The sequenced sample consisted of peripheral blood. In DNA form, the CDR3 reads TGTGCCACCAGCAGTTCACTTAGCAATCAGCCCCAGCATTTT. Its translation: CATSSSLSNQPQHF.